One sample yielded the 7 T cell receptor beta chains listed below, sequenced in a study of CD8 T cells in ankylosing spondylitis (dated by TCRdb to 2016 to 2017). The library was generated by 5' RACE. Sequenced using an Illumina HiSeq 2500. Through fastp at Q25 and MiXCR, TCRdb rebuilt clones from the public reads, retaining in-frame beta chains. Under each unique CDR3 protein, matching rows form one entry showing the most common genes and DNA. Within this sample are around 320,000 distinct CDR3 sequences, with 20% to 25% of them counted one time only. The top ten hold 3.5% of the sample. The sample comprised blood, either unsorted or a sorted T cell fraction (not recorded which). The receptors derive from a female donor with ankylosing spondylitis or in good health (not recorded which).

CDR3 coding DNA: TGCATCCCCGGGAGAACGAATGAGCAGTTCTTC. It is translated as CIPGRTNEQFF. This chain links TRBV29-1 with TRBJ2-1; weak D call: TRBD2 (6 bases). Germline lookup yields CDR1 SQVTM and CDR2 ANQGSEA. CDR3 length: 11 residues.

This clonotype was recorded a few times. V gene TRBV6-1 combines with J gene TRBJ2-1; no reliable D call. Germline values: CDR1 MNHNS, CDR2 SASEGT. Trimming pared 5 bases from V and 0 bases from J, leaving 11 bases between. This CDR3 has 15 residues. CDR3 loop: CASSTVQSSYNEQFF. The CDR3 DNA reads TGTGCCAGCAGTACGGTACAGAGCTCCTACAATGAGCAGTTCTTC.

V and J are TRBV27 and TRBJ2-1, with TRBD2 matching 9 bases. The CDR3 consists of 16 residues. CDR1 MNHEY and CDR2 SMNVEV come from the germline V gene (reference sequence). With 3 bases clipped from V and 4 bases from J, the junction kept 7 bases outside the gene matches. CDR3 region: CASSFAGGPGYNEQFF. In DNA, the CDR3 is TGTGCCAGCAGTTTTGCGGGAGGGCCGGGTTACAATGAGCAGTTCTTC.

Ten or more counts support this clonotype. The gene calls are TRBV20-1 and TRBJ1-1; no reliable D call. This CDR3 comprises 13 residues. V dropped 6 bases and J dropped 6 bases, with 17 bases sitting between them. CDR1 and CDR2 from the germline V gene are DFQATT and SNEGSKA (reference sequence). The CDR3 DNA sequence: TGCAGTGCCTCTTGGATTTCCATCGCTGAAGCTTTCTTT. Its translation is CSASWISIAEAFF.

The J gene is TRBJ1-2, the V gene TRBV9, with a weak D call TRBD1 (6 bases). This CDR3 spans 13 amino acids. CDR1 is SGDLS and CDR2 is YYNGEE in the germline V gene. Trimming cost V 2 bases and J 4 bases, with 9 bases left between them. The CDR3, as DNA: TGTGCCAGCAGCGTCGGGACACTCTATGGCTACACCTTC. Its translation is CASSVGTLYGYTF.

The chain couples TRBV6-1 to TRBJ2-7; 10 nucleotides match TRBD2. The CDR3 runs to 16 residues. The trim removed 2 bases at V and 7 bases at J, leaving 11 bases unmatched. Germline CDR1 and CDR2: MNHNS and SASEGT. The CDR3 DNA reads TGTGCCAGCAGTGAAATTGGAGCGGGAGGGCCTCGGGAGCAGTACTTC. Translation: CASSEIGAGGPREQYF.

This clonotype appeared a few times. The rearrangement links TRBV6-5 to TRBJ2-3; the D gene is possibly TRBD2 (6 bases). CDR1 is MNHEY, CDR2 SVGAGI, per germline. This CDR3 comprises 15 residues. Trimming left V 1 base short and J 4 bases short, with 12 bases between. Here the CDR3 reads CASSYFTGVPDTQYF. In DNA, the CDR3 is TGTGCCAGCAGTTACTTCACGGGGGTCCCAGATACGCAGTATTTT.